This passage covers 28 T cell receptor beta chains from one sample sequenced in a study of tissue T cells after allogeneic stem cell transplantation. Assay used: immunoSEQ multiplex PCR; TCRdb lists only in-frame clones, some missing. The sample carries more than 45,000 clones, roughly 75% recorded once. Material: sorted cells pooled from one or two spleens. These receptors all stem from a pool of C57BL/6 mice in good health.

As concerns this clone: Gene and germline names: mouse. The read ends 1 residue early relative to the CDR3; the germline J gene fills the gap. The chain combines TRBV12-2 with TRBJ2-5, with 12 bases lining up with TRBD2. Unmatched junction bases numbered 4, after V lost 0 bases and J lost 4 bases. The CDR3 has 16 residues. Germline V CDR1 and CDR2: SGHLS, HYDKME. The CDR3 region is CASSLDWGGAEDTQYF. Partial CDR3 DNA: TGTGCCAGCTCTCTCGACTGGGGGGGCGCAGAAGACACCCAGTAC.

As concerns this clone: Genes and germline come from the mouse. The read finishes 1 residue shy of the CDR3 end, and the germline J gene is used to complete it. The gene calls are TRBV3 and TRBJ2-1, with D maybe TRBD1 (7 bases). CDR1 is SNHLY and CDR2 is FYNGKV in the germline V gene (reference sequence). Trimming left V 1 base short and J 3 bases short, with 10 bases between. The CDR3 is 15 residues long. The sequenced part of the CDR3 DNA is TGTGCCAGCAGCTTAGGGAGGGGGCCCTATGCTGAGCAGTTC. It codes for CASSLGRGPYAEQF. The CDR3, in full, reads CASSLGRGPYAEQFF.

To note about this clone: The germline and genes are mouse ones. The CDR3 goes on 1 residue after the read ends, and that part is filled in from the germline J gene. This sequence joins TRBV3 and TRBJ2-1; 7 bases line up with TRBD1. Trimming at V came to 5 bases and at J to 0 bases, leaving 4 bases not matched to a gene. There are 15 residues in the CDR3. Looked up from germline, CDR1 is SNHLY and CDR2 is FYNGKV (reference sequence). The sequenced part of the CDR3 DNA is TGTGCCAGCAGCCGGGACAGTTATAACTATGCTGAGCAGTTC. This sequence encodes CASSRDSYNYAEQF. The complete CDR3 reads CASSRDSYNYAEQFF.

For this clone: The gene symbols are mouse symbols. Read coverage stops 1 residue before the CDR3 terminus; the germline J gene supplies the remainder. The chain uses TRBV5 and TRBJ2-4; 7 bases map to TRBD2. The germline CDR1 and CDR2 sequences are LGHNA and YNLKQL (reference sequence). CDR3 length: 15 amino acids. Trimming at V came to 2 bases and at J to 2 bases, leaving 4 bases not matched to a gene. The CDR3 sequence: CASSQTLGVQNTLYF. The covered CDR3 bases are TGTGCCAGCAGCCAAACCCTGGGGGTTCAAAACACCTTGTAC.

Worth noting for this clone: The gene symbols are mouse symbols. The read terminates 1 residue ahead of where the CDR3 ends, so the germline J gene completes it. The chain links TRBV4 to TRBJ2-5; TRBD1 matches 7 bases. Germline assignment: CDR1 LGHDT and CDR2 YNNKQL (reference sequence). The length of the CDR3 is 13 residues. J lost 3 bases, V lost 4 bases, and 1 base had no gene match. Partial CDR3 DNA: TGTGCCAGCAGCTTACAGGGGCAAGACACCCAGTAC. Amino acids: CASSLQGQDTQY. The entire CDR3 sequence reads CASSLQGQDTQYF.

Notes on this clone: Gene names denote mouse genes. The sequenced fragment ends 1 residue before the CDR3 boundary, so the rest is inferred from the germline J gene. V gene TRBV4 combines with J gene TRBJ2-1, with D perhaps matching TRBD1 or TRBD2 (5 bases each). Germline CDR1 reads LGHDT; CDR2 reads YNNKQL (reference sequence). This CDR3 spans 13 amino acids. V lost 5 bases and J lost 1, with 6 bases in between. The DNA read from the CDR3 is TGTGCCAGCAGCCGGGACAACTATGCTGAGCAGTTC. Protein: CASSRDNYAEQF. The full CDR3 is CASSRDNYAEQFF.

This clone showed up just a few times. All gene names here are mouse names. The CDR3 extends 1 residue past the end of the read, so its final part is completed from the germline J gene. The rearrangement links TRBV15 to TRBJ2-1; the match to TRBD2 covers 11 bases. In germline, CDR1 is SGHND, CDR2 FRSKSL. CDR3 size: 15 residues. V lost 5 bases, J lost 4 bases, and 4 bases stayed unmatched. The DNA read from the CDR3 is TGTGCCAGCAGTATCGGACTGGGGGGTTATGCTGAGCAGTTC. This sequence encodes CASSIGLGGYAEQF. The entire CDR3 reads CASSIGLGGYAEQFF.

This clone was detected a few times. Germline and genes: mouse. The CDR3 extends 1 residue past the end of the read, so its final part is completed from the germline J gene. This chain connects TRBV2 to TRBJ2-7; D not resolved. Germline V CDR1 and CDR2: LGHNA, YSYQKL. Trimming left V 0 bases short and J 0 bases short, with 9 bases between. The CDR3 length is 15 residues. CDR3 in amino acids: CASSQDQQSSYEQYF. CDR3 bases read: TGTGCCAGCAGCCAAGATCAACAAAGCTCCTATGAACAGTAC.

To note about this clone: Genes here carry mouse names. The CDR3 goes on 1 residue after the read ends, and that part is filled in from the germline J gene. The chain is built from TRBV13-2 and TRBJ2-1, with D perhaps given as TRBD1 or TRBD2 (6 bases each). The CDR3 sequence is 16 residues long. CDR1 and CDR2 (germline): NNHNN, SYGAGS (reference sequence). Trimming took 2 bases from V and 2 from J, leaving 14 bases between them. The CDR3 loop reads CASGERGGWDYAEQFF. The sequenced part of the CDR3 DNA is TGTGCCAGCGGTGAGCGCGGGGGCTGGGACTATGCTGAGCAGTTC.

A note on this clone: Gene names are the mouse ones. The read ends 1 residue shy of where the CDR3 ends; the end is completed using the germline J gene. This chain connects TRBV3 to TRBJ2-7; 8 bases map to TRBD2. V shed 2 bases and J 0 bases; nucleotides not matched to a gene: 3. The CDR3 totals 15 residues. CDR1 and CDR2 (germline): SNHLY, FYNGKV (reference sequence). CDR3 sequence reads: CASSLRTGSSYEQYF. Incomplete CDR3 DNA: TGTGCCAGCAGCTTAAGGACTGGGAGCTCCTATGAACAGTAC. The whole variable domain, remainder taken from reference TRBV3 and TRBJ2-7, is GPKVLQIPSHQIIDMGQMVTLNCDPVSNHLYFYWYKQILGQQMEFLVNFYNGKVMEKSKLFKDQFSVERPDGSYFTLKIQPTALEDSAVYFCASSLRTGSSYEQYFGPGTRLTVL.

With regard to this clone: Genes here carry mouse names. CDR3 region: CGARDPSQNTLYF. The covered CDR3 bases are TGTGGTGCTAGGGATCCTAGTCAAAACACCTTGTAC. J is TRBJ2-4 and V is TRBV20; no firm D call. The CDR3 goes on 1 residue after the read ends, and that part is filled in from the germline J gene. This CDR3 has 13 residues. V shed 0 bases and J shed 0 bases, with 4 bases lying between them. The V gene's germline CDR1 is GFQATS and CDR2 STVNSAI.

This clone occurred once. All gene names here are mouse names. The CDR3 end is not reached by the read, which stops 1 residue before it; the germline J gene fills it in. This chain connects TRBV5 to TRBJ2-1; TRBD2 matches 10 bases. V was clipped by 1 base and J by 6 bases; unmatched bases: 6. CDR3 length: 16 amino acids. Germline CDR1 is LGHNA and CDR2 is YNLKQL (reference sequence). CDR3 bases read: TGTGCCAGCAGCCAAGTCCGGGACTGGGGTGGTGCTGAGCAGTTC. Translating gives CASSQVRDWGGAEQF. The complete CDR3 reads CASSQVRDWGGAEQFF.

Comment on this clone: Gene names and germline match the mouse. The CDR3 end falls 1 residue outside the read, so it is completed with the germline J gene. The genes are TRBV3 and TRBJ1-3, with D maybe TRBD1 (6 bases). This CDR3 is built from 14 residues. Germline CDR1 SNHLY, CDR2 FYNGKV (reference sequence). Trimming stripped 4 bases from V and 2 bases from J, with 9 bases between. The CDR3 sequence: CASSSGGAGNTLYF. The sequenced part of the CDR3 DNA is TGTGCCAGCAGCTCCGGGGGCGCTGGAAATACGCTCTAT. Complete variable domain (other parts from reference TRBV3 and TRBJ1-3): GPKVLQIPSHQIIDMGQMVTLNCDPVSNHLYFYWYKQILGQQMEFLVNFYNGKVMEKSKLFKDQFSVERPDGSYFTLKIQPTALEDSAVYFCASSSGGAGNTLYFGEGSRLIVV.

As concerns this clone: Germline and genes here are mouse. The missing CDR3 end, 1 residue past where the read stops, is filled in from the germline J gene. The rearrangement uses TRBV3 and TRBJ2-5; 9 bases align to TRBD2. The CDR3 is 14 residues long. Germline values: CDR1 SNHLY, CDR2 FYNGKV (reference sequence). Trimming at V came to 3 bases and at J to 5 bases, leaving 3 bases not matched to a gene. Partial CDR3 DNA: TGTGCCAGCAGCTTTTTCTGGGGGGGAGACACCCAGTAC. It yields the protein CASSFFWGGDTQY. The entire CDR3 protein is CASSFFWGGDTQYF.

Points on this clone: Gene names refer to mouse genes. Read coverage stops 1 residue before the CDR3 terminus; the germline J gene supplies the remainder. The J gene is TRBJ2-3, the V gene TRBV12-1; 8 bases map to TRBD2. Germline assignment: CDR1 SGHSN and CDR2 HYEKVE. This CDR3 is 14 amino acids long. Trimming took 2 bases from V and 1 from J; bases not matched to a gene: 1. The CDR3 spells CASSPGLGAETLYF. The part of the CDR3 DNA that was read is TGTGCCAGCTCTCCGGGACTGGGTGCAGAAACGCTGTAT.

Turning to this clone: The gene symbols are mouse symbols. The read terminates 1 residue ahead of where the CDR3 ends, so the germline J gene completes it. This sequence joins TRBV13-2 and TRBJ2-7, with 7 bases aligning to TRBD2. The length of the CDR3 is 12 residues. From germline, CDR1 is NNHNN and CDR2 SYGAGS (reference sequence). With 4 bases clipped from V and 7 bases from J, the junction kept 5 bases outside the gene matches. The CDR3 sequence is CASGSGGGEQYF. The CDR3 DNA, read in part, is TGTGCCAGCGGTTCTGGGGGAGGGGAACAGTAC.

A note on this clone: Any gene name here is a mouse gene name. The read comes to an end 1 residue before the CDR3 does, leaving the germline J gene to fill in the end. The V call is TRBV26, the J call TRBJ2-5, with 9 nucleotides matching TRBD2. Germline loops: CDR1 KGHPV, CDR2 FQNQEV (reference sequence). The J segment lost 0 bases and the V segment lost 2 bases, leaving 3 bases of the junction unmatched. The CDR3 runs to 16 residues. This CDR3 is CASSLPGGGNQDTQYF. Incomplete CDR3 DNA: TGTGCCAGCAGTCTGCCTGGGGGGGGTAACCAAGACACCCAGTAC.

Remarks on this clone: Gene names denote mouse genes. The CDR3 end is not reached by the read, which stops 1 residue before it; the germline J gene fills it in. The V call is TRBV31, the J call TRBJ1-4; D is undetermined. Germline V lookup: CDR1 GKSSPN, CDR2 SITVG. Trimming shortened V by 5 bases and J by 0 bases, and 4 bases separated the two germline ends. The length of the CDR3 is 12 residues. The CDR3 loop reads CAWGVSNERLFF. The CDR3 bases that were read are TGTGCCTGGGGGGTTTCCAACGAAAGATTATTT.

This clone was picked up a small number of times. Each gene name is a mouse one. The read terminates 1 residue before the CDR3 end, so the remaining end is supplied by the germline J gene. Other DNA sequences in the sample encode the same CDR3. The chain carries TRBV13-1 and TRBJ2-7; 8 bases are shared with TRBD2. This CDR3 has 14 residues. The trim removed 4 bases at V and 0 bases at J, leaving 3 bases unmatched. CDR1 is NSHNY and CDR2 is SYGAGN in the germline V gene. CDR3 amino acids: CASSPGLASYEQYF. Incomplete CDR3 DNA: TGTGCCAGCAGTCCGGGACTGGCCTCCTATGAACAGTAC.

In regard to this clone: The gene names here belong to mouse. The CDR3 end lies 1 residue beyond the end of the read and is filled in from the germline J gene. The chain couples TRBV13-2 to TRBJ2-2; 11 nucleotides line up with TRBD1. From germline, CDR1 is NNHNN and CDR2 SYGAGS (reference sequence). V lost 3 bases and J lost 3; bases outside the gene matches: 1. The CDR3 sequence is 15 residues long. Incomplete CDR3 DNA: TGTGCCAGCGGTGGGGACAGGGGGGACACCGGGCAGCTCTAC. It codes for CASGGDRGDTGQLY. The full-length CDR3 reads as CASGGDRGDTGQLYF.

This clone appeared once. Genes here carry mouse names. The CDR3 goes on 1 residue after the read ends, and that part is filled in from the germline J gene. The V gene is TRBV13-3, the J gene TRBJ2-5; D uncertain. Germline V lookup: CDR1 NNHDY, CDR2 SYVADS. The CDR3 runs 11 residues. V lost 1 base to trimming and J lost 8 bases, with 5 bases between them. Incomplete CDR3 DNA: TGTGCCAGCAGTGATCCCCCCACCCAGTAC. Translating gives CASSDPPTQY. The complete CDR3 reads CASSDPPTQYF.

A note on this clone: Gene names follow the mouse nomenclature. Coverage ceases 1 residue before the CDR3 finishes, and the germline J gene fills in the end. This sequence joins TRBV20 and TRBJ1-1; D gene ambiguous. The CDR3 totals 12 residues. The germline gives CDR1 GFQATS, CDR2 STVNSAI. V was cut by 3 bases and J by 0 bases, with 5 bases left in between. The CDR3 region is CGARHANTEVFF. Partial CDR3 DNA: TGTGGTGCTAGACATGCAAACACAGAAGTCTTC.

About this clone: Mouse names are used for the genes. The DNA ends 1 residue before the CDR3 does, and the rest of the CDR3 is filled in from the germline J gene. The chain recombines TRBV31 with TRBJ2-5; D ambiguous. Germline values: CDR1 GKSSPN, CDR2 SITVG. The CDR3 spans 12 residues. Trimming removed 1 base from V and 4 bases from J, with 6 bases in between. This CDR3 is CAWSPVKDTQYF. CDR3 bases read: TGTGCCTGGAGTCCGGTCAAAGACACCCAGTAC.

Of note for this clone: Gene names and germline match the mouse. The read terminates 1 residue before the CDR3 end, so the remaining end is supplied by the germline J gene. The V and J genes are TRBV12-1 and TRBJ1-2, with TRBD1 matching over 10 bases. V was pared by 0 bases and J by 0 bases, with 0 bases of the junction left unmatched. The CDR3 loop spans 15 amino acids. CDR1 SGHSN and CDR2 HYEKVE come from the germline V gene. Partial CDR3 DNA: TGTGCCAGCTCTCTCGGGACAGGGGCAAACTCCGACTACACC. This encodes CASSLGTGANSDYT. The entire CDR3 protein reads CASSLGTGANSDYTF.

This clone came up a few times. Gene and germline names: mouse. The read stops 1 residue short of the end of the CDR3; the missing end is completed from the germline J gene. This chain uses TRBV14 with TRBJ2-7; the match to TRBD2 covers 12 bases. The CDR3 is 14 amino acids. Losses at the gene ends were 0 bases for V and 6 bases for J; bases not matched to a gene: 1. The germline V gene encodes CDR1 SGHDT and CDR2 FRDEAV. CDR3: CASSFWDWGVEQYF. The DNA read from the CDR3 is TGTGCCAGCAGTTTCTGGGACTGGGGGGTTGAACAGTAC.

A note on this clone: Gene names refer to mouse genes. CDR3 sequence reads: CASSQDEGYTEVFF. The DNA read from the CDR3 is TGTGCCAGCAGCCAAGATGAAGGGTACACAGAAGTCTTC. This chain uses TRBV2 with TRBJ1-1; D is unresolved. The missing CDR3 end, 1 residue past where the read stops, is filled in from the germline J gene. This CDR3 is built from 14 residues. V lost 0 bases and J lost 3, with 8 bases in between. Germline V gives CDR1 LGHNA, CDR2 YSYQKL.

As concerns this clone: Germline and genes here are mouse. The read halts 1 residue ahead of the CDR3 end, with the missing end drawn from the germline J gene. The genes are TRBV15 and TRBJ2-4; TRBD1 matches 7 bases. CDR3 length: 14 amino acids. Germline V CDR1 and CDR2: SGHND, FRSKSL. Trimming took 5 bases from V and 2 from J; bases not matched to a gene: 4. CDR3 DNA, as far as it was read: TGTGCCAGCAGTCTAGGACAGGTTCAAAACACCTTGTAC. Amino acids: CASSLGQVQNTLY. The complete CDR3 protein is CASSLGQVQNTLYF.

As to this clone: The listed genes are named as in mouse. The read halts 1 residue ahead of the CDR3 end, with the missing end drawn from the germline J gene. The chain has TRBV13-3 and TRBJ1-6; 9 bases fit TRBD1. TRBJ1-6 is assigned to the ORF class and has an uncertain function. CDR1 is NNHDY, CDR2 SYVADS, per germline. After removal of 0 bases from V and 2 bases from J, the junction contained 3 bases not matched to a gene. The CDR3 consists of 17 residues. The DNA read from the CDR3 is TGTGCCAGCAGTGATGCGAGACAGGGGGCCTATAATTCGCCCCTCTAC. As protein: CASSDARQGAYNSPLY. The whole CDR3 region reads CASSDARQGAYNSPLYF.